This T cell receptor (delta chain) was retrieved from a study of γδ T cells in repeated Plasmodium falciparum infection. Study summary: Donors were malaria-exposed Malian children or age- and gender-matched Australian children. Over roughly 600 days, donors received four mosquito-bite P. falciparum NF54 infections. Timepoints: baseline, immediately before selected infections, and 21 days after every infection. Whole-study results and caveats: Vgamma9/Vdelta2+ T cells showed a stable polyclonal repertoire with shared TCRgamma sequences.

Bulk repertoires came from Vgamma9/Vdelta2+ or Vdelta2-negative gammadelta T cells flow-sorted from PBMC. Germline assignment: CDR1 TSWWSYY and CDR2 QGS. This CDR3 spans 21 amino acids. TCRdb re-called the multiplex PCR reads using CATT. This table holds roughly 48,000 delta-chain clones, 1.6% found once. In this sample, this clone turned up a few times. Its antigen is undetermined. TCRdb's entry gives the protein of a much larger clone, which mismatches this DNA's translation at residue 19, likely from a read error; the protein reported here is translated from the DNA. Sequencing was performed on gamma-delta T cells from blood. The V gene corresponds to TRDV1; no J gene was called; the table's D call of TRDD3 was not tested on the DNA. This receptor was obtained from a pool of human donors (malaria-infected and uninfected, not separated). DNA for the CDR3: TGTGCTCTCACGAGAATCGAGGGCCTTCCTACGCGGAGGTTTTACACCGATAAACCCATCTTT. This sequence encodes CALTRIEGLPTRRFYTDKPIF.